The clone carrying this T cell receptor beta chain was detected only a few times. Its target is unknown. PCR employed 60 Vbeta and 13 Jbeta primers. The method was immunoSEQ multiplex PCR; TCRdb's version includes in-frame clones alone and lacks a portion of them. The top ten clones hold 3% to 3.5% of a sample with around 140,000 clones, almost 85% of them seen once. The CDR3 has 13 residues. J lost 3 bases, V lost 6 bases, and 4 bases had no gene match. Germline CDR1 is SNHLY and CDR2 is FYNNEI. The data belong to a study of cytomegalovirus exposure and HLA in healthy donors. Study observations and caveats: The investigators catalogued 164 TCR beta chains as cytomegalovirus-associated. As was reported, the classifier diagnosed cytomegalovirus status with high specificity and sensitivity.

The genes are TRBV2 and TRBJ1-1; 7 nucleotides line up with TRBD1. This TCR came from a man in his late teens or twenties in good health and CMV-seropositive. Sequenced sample: PBMCs. Here the CDR3 DNA reads TGTGCCAGCAGCCTTGACAGGGACACTGAAGCTTTCTTT. It translates to CASSLDRDTEAFF.